This entry features one TCR beta chain sequence. Looked up from germline, CDR1 is ENHRY and CDR2 is SYGVKD. CDR3 size: 15 residues. The germline V and J ends were trimmed by 2 bases and 0 bases, with 8 bases remaining between them. These data originate in a study of control samples from healthy donors and cancer patients. Method: immunoSEQ multiplex PCR; TCRdb's copy keeps in-frame clones and lacks some. The profile shows 150,000 to 200,000 clones, 80% to 95% of them singletons. The rearrangement links TRBV10-3 to TRBJ1-5, with D perhaps TRBD1 (5 bases). The clonotype originates from a middle-aged woman in good health. The source material was blood. The CDR3: CAISEGAVSNQPQHF. In nucleotides, the CDR3 is TGTGCCATCAGTGAGGGGGCAGTTAGCAATCAGCCCCAGCATTTT.